Each of the 12 T cell receptor beta chains below was sequenced from the same sample in a study of blood T cells in healthy people across ages. Through a sample-barcoded 5' primer and a J-beta primer mix, a second PCR was run for roughly 6 to 11 cycles. TCRdb redid the calling of the 5' RACE reads with MiXCR, one entry per CDR3 protein. Here the sample spans about 670,000 distinct CDR3 sequences, under 65% being singletons. Sequencing was done on a sample of blood. The receptors derive from an elderly woman in good health.

This clonotype was found many times. The J gene is TRBJ2-3, the V gene TRBV6-6; TRBD1 or TRBD2 may be the D gene (5 bases each). This CDR3 spans 16 amino acids. V was trimmed by 6 bases and J by 6 bases, leaving 22 bases between them. Germline V gene data show CDR1 as MNHNY and CDR2 as SVGAGI (reference sequence). CDR3 residues: CASSKRGRAVSDTQYF. DNA for the CDR3: TGTGCCAGCAGCAAAAGGGGACGAGCTGTTTCGGATACGCAGTATTTT.

In the case of this clonotype: This may stem from a read error, because a much larger clone lies one nucleotide away. The rearrangement links TRBV28 to TRBJ2-1, with D possibly called TRBD1 or TRBD2 (5 bases each). This CDR3 is built from 14 residues. CDR1 MDHEN and CDR2 SYDVKM come from the germline V gene. For the CDR3, the DNA is TGTGCCAGCAGCGTCCAGAGGGGATACACTGAGCAGTTCTTC. It is translated as CASSVQRGYTEQFF.

This clonotype appeared many times. This rearrangement joins TRBV9 to TRBJ2-3; 8 positions match TRBD1. The CDR3 sequence is 14 residues long. V was pared by 0 bases and J by 6 bases, with 3 bases of the junction left unmatched. The V gene's germline CDR1 is SGDLS and CDR2 YYNGEE. The CDR3 region has the DNA TGTGCCAGCAGCGTAGGCAGGGGGCAGGATACGCAGTATTTT. Translation: CASSVGRGQDTQYF.

This clonotype came up a few times. CDR3 region: CAWRDRSRTQYF. In DNA form, the CDR3 reads TGTGCCTGGAGGGACCGATCGAGAACCCAGTACTTC. The chain carries TRBV30 and TRBJ2-7; D not certain. The CDR3 totals 12 residues. Germline-derived CDR1 and CDR2 are GTSNPN and SVGIG (reference sequence). Trimming removed 3 bases from V and 10 bases from J, with 16 bases in between.

This clonotype occurred many times. The chain recombines TRBV7-2 with TRBJ2-7, with 9 bases fitting TRBD2. This CDR3 spans 16 amino acids. Germline lookup yields CDR1 SGHTA and CDR2 FQGNSA. Germline trimming cut 6 bases from V and 2 bases from J; bases unmatched to any gene: 11. Written as DNA, the CDR3 is TGTGCCAGCAGTTCAAATAGCGGGAGAGGAGCCTACGAGCAGTACTTC. Amino acids: CASSSNSGRGAYEQYF.

This clonotype was recorded at least ten times. Here the CDR3 reads CSCHRSTYEQYF. In nucleotides, the CDR3 is TGCAGCTGTCACCGGAGTACCTACGAGCAGTACTTC. This chain uses TRBV20-1 with TRBJ2-7, with D unclear. Per germline, CDR1 DFQATT and CDR2 SNEGSKA (reference sequence). This CDR3 region has 12 residues.

Of note for this clonotype: Since a much larger clone is just one base distant, this may be a read error. V usage is TRBV27 and J usage is TRBJ2-1, with D hard to call. V lost 1 base and J 7 bases, leaving 8 bases between the germline ends. The germline CDR1 and CDR2 sequences are MNHEY and SMNVEV (reference sequence). CDR3 length equals 13 residues. The CDR3 protein is CASSLLPRNEQFF. The CDR3 coding sequence is TGTGCCAGCAGTTTATTACCCAGAAATGAGCAGTTCTTC.

Many counts were recorded for this clonotype. V usage is TRBV7-2 and J usage is TRBJ2-7; 11 nucleotides match TRBD2. J lost 2 bases, V lost 2 bases, and 5 bases had no gene match. Germline V gives CDR1 SGHTA, CDR2 FQGNSA. This CDR3 contains 16 residues. CDR3 bases: TGTGCCAGCAGCTTAATCACTAGCGGGAGTACCTACGAGCAGTACTTC. Amino acid sequence: CASSLITSGSTYEQYF.

Points on this clonotype: This clone may be a read error of a much larger clone one base away. The rearrangement links TRBV7-6 to TRBJ2-5, with 7 nucleotides matching TRBD1. This CDR3 has 17 residues. Trimming at V came to 2 bases and at J to 12 bases, leaving 21 bases not matched to a gene. Germline-derived CDR1 and CDR2 are SGHVS and FNYEAQ. The CDR3 reads CASSLIQGPGLLMMEYF. Written as DNA, the CDR3 is TGTGCCAGCAGCTTAATACAGGGGCCCGGGCTCTTAATGATGGAGTACTTC.

This rearrangement joins TRBV5-1 to TRBJ2-1; D is uncertain. CDR1 is SGHRS and CDR2 is YFSETQ in the germline V gene. Trimming removed 4 bases from V and 5 bases from J, with 10 bases in between. The CDR3 covers 13 residues. CDR3 amino acids: CASSVPDDNEQFF. Here the CDR3 DNA reads TGCGCCAGCAGCGTGCCTGACGACAATGAGCAGTTCTTC.

This clonotype was observed at least ten times. The chain couples TRBV5-1 to TRBJ1-4; the D is unclear. Trimming shortened V by 4 bases and J by 4 bases, and 14 bases separated the two germline ends. The germline V gene has CDR1 SGHRS and CDR2 YFSETQ. This CDR3 spans 15 amino acids. CDR3 DNA sequence: TGCGCCAGCAGCCCGGGGAGCGTCCTTAATGAAAAACTGTTTTTT. Protein product: CASSPGSVLNEKLFF.

The chain employs TRBV20-1 and TRBJ1-4, with D hard to call. Germline CDR1 DFQATT, CDR2 SNEGSKA (reference sequence). Trimming pared 6 bases from V and 4 bases from J, leaving 6 bases between. This CDR3 has 11 residues. CDR3 region: CSAPINEKLFF. CDR3 in DNA: TGCAGTGCGCCAATTAATGAAAAACTGTTTTTT.